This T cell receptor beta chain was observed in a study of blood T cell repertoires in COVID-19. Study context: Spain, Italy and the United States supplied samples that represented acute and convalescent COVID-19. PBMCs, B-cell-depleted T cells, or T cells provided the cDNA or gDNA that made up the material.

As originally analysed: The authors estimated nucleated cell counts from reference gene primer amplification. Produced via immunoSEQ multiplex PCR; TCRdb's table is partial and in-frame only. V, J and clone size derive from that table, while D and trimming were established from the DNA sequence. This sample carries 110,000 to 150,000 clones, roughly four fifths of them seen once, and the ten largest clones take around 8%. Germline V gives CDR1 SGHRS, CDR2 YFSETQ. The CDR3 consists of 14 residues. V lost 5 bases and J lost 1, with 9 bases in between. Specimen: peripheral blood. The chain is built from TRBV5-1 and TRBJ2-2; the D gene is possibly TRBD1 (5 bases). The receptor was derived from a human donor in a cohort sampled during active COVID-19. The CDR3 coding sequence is TGCGCCAGCAGGTATGGACAGAACACCGGGGAGCTGTTTTTT. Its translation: CASRYGQNTGELFF.